The rows below give T cell receptor beta chains drawn from one sample of a study of Graves' ophthalmopathy and Graves' hyperthyroidism. TCRdb itself ran the multiplex PCR reads through MiXCR, one entry per CDR3 protein. The sample includes about 500,000 distinct CDR3 sequences, less than 40% of them seen just once. Source material: peripheral blood or thyroid tissue (not recorded which). These receptor sequences come from an adult man with Graves' hyperthyroidism. Both conserved end residues are part of each CDR3. Each record gives: V gene, CDR3 length, J gene, clone size, D gene, CDR3 protein, CDR3 DNA. D genes are given only for firm matches. A row's size may be missing; if present it is once, few, many or a size class.

v_gene: TRBV9
len: 16
j_gene: TRBJ1-6
abundance: many
d_gene: .
CDR3aa: CASSVEAGALNSPLHF
CDR3nt: TGTGCCAGCAGCGTAGAGGCCGGGGCATTGAATTCACCCCTCCACTTT

v_gene: TRBV5-4
len: 16
j_gene: TRBJ2-5
abundance: .
d_gene: TRBD2
CDR3aa: CANSDRLAGGPKTQYF
CDR3nt: TGTGCCAACAGCGATAGACTAGCGGGGGGGCCAAAGACCCAGTACTTC

v_gene: TRBV20-1
len: 15
j_gene: TRBJ2-7
abundance: .
d_gene: .
CDR3aa: CSASSLGESSYEQYF
CDR3nt: TGCAGTGCCAGCAGTTTGGGAGAGAGCTCCTACGAGCAGTACTTC

v_gene: TRBV20-1
len: 15
j_gene: TRBJ2-2
abundance: .
d_gene: TRBD1
CDR3aa: CSARKGAVNTGELFF
CDR3nt: TGCAGTGCTAGAAAGGGGGCCGTGAACACCGGGGAGCTGTTTTTT

v_gene: TRBV19
len: 11
j_gene: TRBJ1-2
abundance: .
d_gene: .
CDR3aa: CASYWIYGYTF
CDR3nt: TGTGCCAGTTACTGGATCTATGGCTACACCTTC

v_gene: TRBV2
len: 14
j_gene: TRBJ1-2
abundance: many
d_gene: .
CDR3aa: CASRTGRSGYGYTF
CDR3nt: TGTGCCAGCAGAACGGGACGGTCGGGCTATGGCTACACCTTC

v_gene: TRBV9
len: 12
j_gene: TRBJ1-2
abundance: .
d_gene: .
CDR3aa: CASSGHPDGYTF
CDR3nt: TGTGCCAGCAGCGGCCACCCGGATGGCTACACCTTC

v_gene: TRBV12-3/TRBV12-4
len: 15
j_gene: TRBJ1-5
abundance: .
d_gene: .
CDR3aa: CASGLDSLSNQPQHF
CDR3nt: TGTGCTAGTGGCCTTGACAGCCTTAGCAATCAGCCCCAGCATTTT

v_gene: TRBV20-1
len: 14
j_gene: TRBJ1-5
abundance: .
d_gene: .
CDR3aa: CSARDTGSNQPQHF
CDR3nt: TGCAGTGCTAGGGACACAGGGTCAAATCAGCCCCAGCATTTT

v_gene: TRBV10-3
len: 15
j_gene: TRBJ2-5
abundance: .
d_gene: .
CDR3aa: CANSYRNSHAGTQYF
CDR3nt: TGTGCCAACAGTTACCGGAATAGCCACGCTGGGACCCAGTACTTC

v_gene: TRBV12-3/TRBV12-4
len: 13
j_gene: TRBJ2-3
abundance: .
d_gene: .
CDR3aa: CASSFDRTDTQYF
CDR3nt: TGTGCCAGCAGTTTTGACCGCACAGATACGCAGTATTTT

v_gene: TRBV20-1
len: 18
j_gene: TRBJ2-7
abundance: once
d_gene: .
CDR3aa: CSARDRPAVEGISYEQYF
CDR3nt: TGCAGTGCTAGAGATAGGCCCGCGGTTGAGGGGATCTCCTACGAGCAGTACTTC

v_gene: TRBV12-3/TRBV12-4
len: 14
j_gene: TRBJ2-7
abundance: many
d_gene: TRBD2
CDR3aa: CASSLDSGGYEQYF
CDR3nt: TGTGCCAGCAGTTTAGATAGCGGGGGTTACGAGCAGTACTTC

v_gene: TRBV7-9
len: 14
j_gene: TRBJ1-1
abundance: many
d_gene: .
CDR3aa: CASSQMGGNTEAFF
CDR3nt: TGTGCCAGCAGCCAGATGGGGGGGAACACTGAAGCTTTCTTT

v_gene: TRBV12-3/TRBV12-4
len: 15
j_gene: TRBJ2-7
abundance: .
d_gene: TRBD2
CDR3aa: CASSLAGGPLYEQYF
CDR3nt: TGTGCCAGCAGTTTAGCGGGAGGGCCCCTCTACGAGCAGTACTTC

v_gene: TRBV7-9
len: 16
j_gene: TRBJ2-3
abundance: .
d_gene: TRBD1
CDR3aa: CASSLTGDAGTDTQYF
CDR3nt: TGTGCCAGCAGTCTTACAGGGGATGCTGGCACAGATACGCAGTATTTT

v_gene: TRBV7-2
len: 18
j_gene: TRBJ1-1
abundance: many
d_gene: TRBD1
CDR3aa: CASSLKGGWRQGYTEAFF
CDR3nt: TGTGCCAGCAGCTTAAAAGGGGGGTGGAGACAGGGCTACACTGAAGCTTTCTTT

v_gene: TRBV29-1
len: 16
j_gene: TRBJ2-1
abundance: .
d_gene: TRBD2
CDR3aa: CSVEGLAGFSYNEQFF
CDR3nt: TGCAGCGTAGAGGGACTAGCGGGATTCTCCTACAATGAGCAGTTCTTC

v_gene: TRBV11-2
len: 13
j_gene: TRBJ2-1
abundance: .
d_gene: .
CDR3aa: CASSLVGIDEQFF
CDR3nt: TGTGCCAGCAGCTTAGTTGGTATCGATGAGCAGTTCTTC

v_gene: TRBV6-2/TRBV6-3
len: 15
j_gene: TRBJ1-3
abundance: few
d_gene: .
CDR3aa: CASSYPEETGNTIYF
CDR3nt: TGTGCCAGCAGTTACCCCGAAGAGACTGGAAACACCATATATTTT

v_gene: TRBV29-1
len: 14
j_gene: TRBJ1-4
abundance: many
d_gene: TRBD1
CDR3aa: CSVEVQGAIEKLFF
CDR3nt: TGCAGCGTTGAGGTACAGGGGGCGATTGAAAAACTGTTTTTT

v_gene: TRBV3-1
len: 13
j_gene: TRBJ1-1
abundance: many
d_gene: .
CDR3aa: CASSPEGGGQAFF
CDR3nt: TGTGCCAGCAGCCCCGAAGGGGGGGGGCAAGCTTTCTTT

v_gene: TRBV5-1
len: 13
j_gene: TRBJ1-4
abundance: few
d_gene: .
CDR3aa: CTSRSGPSGKLFF
CDR3nt: TGCACCAGCAGGTCGGGACCCTCGGGGAAACTGTTTTTT

v_gene: TRBV7-9
len: 14
j_gene: TRBJ1-4
abundance: .
d_gene: .
CDR3aa: CASSLSGPNEKLFF
CDR3nt: TGTGCCAGCAGCTTAAGCGGCCCGAATGAAAAACTGTTTTTT

v_gene: TRBV2
len: 13
j_gene: TRBJ2-3
abundance: .
d_gene: .
CDR3aa: CASRGQSTDTQYF
CDR3nt: TGTGCCAGCAGAGGACAGAGCACAGATACGCAGTATTTT

v_gene: TRBV4-2
len: 17
j_gene: TRBJ1-1
abundance: many
d_gene: TRBD1
CDR3aa: CASSQGAQGAGNTEAFF
CDR3nt: TGTGCCAGCAGCCAAGGTGCGCAGGGGGCAGGTAACACTGAAGCTTTCTTT

v_gene: TRBV25-1
len: 17
j_gene: TRBJ2-5
abundance: .
d_gene: TRBD1
CDR3aa: CASSEQRWTGAQETQYF
CDR3nt: TGTGCCAGCAGTGAACAAAGGTGGACAGGGGCACAAGAGACCCAGTACTTC

v_gene: TRBV7-6
len: 15
j_gene: TRBJ2-5
abundance: few
d_gene: TRBD2
CDR3aa: CASSLLAGGGETQYF
CDR3nt: TGTGCCAGCAGCTTGCTAGCGGGAGGGGGAGAGACCCAGTACTTC

v_gene: TRBV5-4
len: 15
j_gene: TRBJ2-5
abundance: .
d_gene: .
CDR3aa: CASSLAGGRQETRYF
CDR3nt: TGTGCCAGCAGCTTGGCCGGCGGCCGTCAGGAGACCCGGTACTTC

v_gene: TRBV5-5
len: 15
j_gene: TRBJ1-5
abundance: .
d_gene: .
CDR3aa: CASSQASGRQQPQHF
CDR3nt: TGTGCCAGCAGCCAGGCTAGCGGGAGGCAGCAGCCCCAGCATTTT

v_gene: TRBV7-9
len: 15
j_gene: TRBJ2-3
abundance: .
d_gene: .
CDR3aa: CASSLIASPTDTQYF
CDR3nt: TGTGCCAGCAGCTTAATAGCGAGCCCCACAGATACGCAGTATTTT

v_gene: TRBV19
len: 14
j_gene: TRBJ1-1
abundance: many
d_gene: .
CDR3aa: CASIPSGANTEAFF
CDR3nt: TGTGCCAGTATACCCTCGGGGGCGAACACTGAAGCTTTCTTT

v_gene: TRBV29-1
len: 14
j_gene: TRBJ2-7
abundance: few
d_gene: .
CDR3aa: CSAGPQTESYEQYF
CDR3nt: TGCAGCGCTGGGCCTCAGACTGAATCTTACGAGCAGTACTTC

v_gene: TRBV5-4
len: 15
j_gene: TRBJ1-6
abundance: many
d_gene: .
CDR3aa: CASSLDSRTNSPLHF
CDR3nt: TGTGCCAGCAGCTTGGACAGCCGGACCAATTCACCCCTCCACTTT

v_gene: TRBV18
len: 13
j_gene: TRBJ1-2
abundance: .
d_gene: .
CDR3aa: CASSPWGEYGYTF
CDR3nt: TGTGCCAGCTCACCATGGGGGGAATACGGCTACACCTTC

v_gene: TRBV24-1
len: 18
j_gene: TRBJ2-3
abundance: .
d_gene: .
CDR3aa: CATSDPTPAGMRTDTQYF
CDR3nt: TGTGCCACCAGTGATCCCACACCGGCAGGGATGCGCACAGATACGCAGTATTTT

v_gene: TRBV20-1
len: 14
j_gene: TRBJ1-6
abundance: few
d_gene: .
CDR3aa: CSALKQGTNSPLHF
CDR3nt: TGCAGTGCTCTTAAACAGGGAACGAATTCACCCCTCCACTTT

v_gene: TRBV6-4
len: 15
j_gene: TRBJ1-1
abundance: .
d_gene: .
CDR3aa: CASSDSGLGNTEAFF
CDR3nt: TGTGCCAGCAGTGACTCAGGGCTGGGGAACACTGAAGCTTTCTTT

v_gene: TRBV29-1
len: 12
j_gene: TRBJ2-5
abundance: .
d_gene: .
CDR3aa: CSVGPREETQYF
CDR3nt: TGCAGCGTTGGGCCCAGGGAGGAGACCCAGTACTTC

v_gene: TRBV20-1
len: 11
j_gene: TRBJ2-7
abundance: few
d_gene: .
CDR3aa: CSAGTSDEQYF
CDR3nt: TGCAGTGCTGGGACCTCGGACGAGCAGTACTTC

v_gene: TRBV7-3
len: 12
j_gene: TRBJ2-1
abundance: .
d_gene: .
CDR3aa: CASSPGLNEQFF
CDR3nt: TGTGCCAGCAGCCCGGGGCTCAATGAGCAGTTCTTC

v_gene: TRBV29-1
len: 15
j_gene: TRBJ1-3
abundance: many
d_gene: TRBD1
CDR3aa: CSVEVRKGAGNTIYF
CDR3nt: TGCAGCGTTGAAGTGAGGAAGGGGGCCGGAAACACCATATATTTT

v_gene: TRBV4-2
len: 14
j_gene: TRBJ1-4
abundance: .
d_gene: .
CDR3aa: CASSQDGGGKGLFF
CDR3nt: TGTGCCAGCAGCCAAGATGGGGGAGGGAAGGGGTTGTTTTTT

v_gene: TRBV7-9
len: 15
j_gene: TRBJ2-7
abundance: .
d_gene: TRBD1
CDR3aa: CASSLVGQGAGEQYF
CDR3nt: TGTGCCAGCAGCTTAGTTGGACAGGGGGCTGGCGAGCAGTACTTC

v_gene: TRBV9
len: 15
j_gene: TRBJ2-1
abundance: few
d_gene: TRBD2
CDR3aa: CASSVDGRGLNEQFF
CDR3nt: TGTGCCAGCAGCGTAGACGGGAGGGGGTTGAATGAGCAGTTCTTC

v_gene: TRBV7-9
len: 14
j_gene: TRBJ2-7
abundance: .
d_gene: .
CDR3aa: CASSDEWLANEQYF
CDR3nt: TGTGCCAGCAGTGATGAGTGGCTAGCGAACGAGCAGTACTTC

v_gene: TRBV2
len: 12
j_gene: TRBJ2-7
abundance: .
d_gene: .
CDR3aa: CASLGSSYEQYF
CDR3nt: TGTGCCAGCCTGGGATCGAGCTACGAGCAGTACTTC

v_gene: TRBV7-9
len: 13
j_gene: TRBJ2-7
abundance: many
d_gene: .
CDR3aa: CASNPPGTYEQYF
CDR3nt: TGTGCCAGCAACCCCCCCGGGACCTACGAGCAGTACTTC

v_gene: TRBV29-1
len: 13
j_gene: TRBJ1-2
abundance: many
d_gene: .
CDR3aa: CSVDMGGEPGYTF
CDR3nt: TGCAGCGTTGATATGGGGGGCGAGCCTGGCTACACCTTC

v_gene: TRBV7-9
len: 13
j_gene: TRBJ2-3
abundance: few
d_gene: .
CDR3aa: CASSLVAGDTQYF
CDR3nt: TGTGCCAGCAGCTTAGTTGCTGGAGATACGCAGTATTTT

v_gene: TRBV20-1
len: 15
j_gene: TRBJ1-2
abundance: many
d_gene: TRBD1
CDR3aa: CSALPTGWVNYGYTF
CDR3nt: TGCAGTGCTCTCCCGACAGGGTGGGTTAACTATGGCTACACCTTC

v_gene: TRBV29-1
len: 15
j_gene: TRBJ2-3
abundance: many
d_gene: .
CDR3aa: CSVEDRASGTDTQYF
CDR3nt: TGCAGCGTTGAAGATCGAGCTAGCGGCACAGATACGCAGTATTTT

v_gene: TRBV27
len: 14
j_gene: TRBJ2-7
abundance: .
d_gene: .
CDR3aa: CASSLRNDGYGQYF
CDR3nt: TGTGCCAGCAGTTTAAGAAACGACGGGTACGGGCAGTACTTC

v_gene: TRBV15
len: 16
j_gene: TRBJ2-2
abundance: .
d_gene: TRBD1
CDR3aa: CATSMWTGWNTGELFF
CDR3nt: TGTGCCACCAGCATGTGGACAGGGTGGAACACCGGGGAGCTGTTTTTT

v_gene: TRBV29-1
len: 14
j_gene: TRBJ2-1
abundance: .
d_gene: .
CDR3aa: CSVPDSSSYNEQFF
CDR3nt: TGCAGCGTCCCGGACTCGAGCTCCTACAATGAGCAGTTCTTC

v_gene: TRBV18
len: 14
j_gene: TRBJ1-6
abundance: few
d_gene: TRBD1
CDR3aa: CASSRDRVDSPLHF
CDR3nt: TGTGCCAGCTCACGGGACAGGGTTGATTCACCCCTCCACTTT

v_gene: TRBV15
len: 15
j_gene: TRBJ2-5
abundance: .
d_gene: .
CDR3aa: CATASLDSIQETQYF
CDR3nt: TGTGCCACCGCGTCGCTAGACTCGATCCAAGAGACCCAGTACTTC

v_gene: TRBV20-1
len: 15
j_gene: TRBJ2-5
abundance: .
d_gene: TRBD1
CDR3aa: CSARDRDRGEETQYF
CDR3nt: TGCAGTGCTAGAGATCGGGACAGGGGAGAAGAGACCCAGTACTTC

v_gene: TRBV5-8
len: 16
j_gene: TRBJ1-2
abundance: many
d_gene: .
CDR3aa: CASSLDWGGAGYGYTF
CDR3nt: TGTGCCAGCAGCTTGGATTGGGGGGGCGCTGGCTATGGCTACACCTTC